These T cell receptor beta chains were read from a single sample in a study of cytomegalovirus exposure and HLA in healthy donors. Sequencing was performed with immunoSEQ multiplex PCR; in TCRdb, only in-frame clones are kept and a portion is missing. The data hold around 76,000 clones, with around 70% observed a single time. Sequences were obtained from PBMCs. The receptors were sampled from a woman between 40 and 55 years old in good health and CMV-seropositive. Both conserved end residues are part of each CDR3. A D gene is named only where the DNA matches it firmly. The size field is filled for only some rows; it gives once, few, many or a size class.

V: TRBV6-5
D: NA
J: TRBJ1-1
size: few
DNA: TGTGCCAGCAGGGCCTCGACAGCGAACACTGAAGCTTTCTTT
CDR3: CASRASTANTEAFF

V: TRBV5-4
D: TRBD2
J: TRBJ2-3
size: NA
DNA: TGTGCCAGCAGCTCCCCCGAGCGGGAGACAGATACGCAGTATTTT
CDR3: CASSSPERETDTQYF

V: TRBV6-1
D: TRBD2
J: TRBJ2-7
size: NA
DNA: TGTGCCAGCATGCGCGGGGGGGCTTACGAGCAGTACTTC
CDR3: CASMRGGAYEQYF

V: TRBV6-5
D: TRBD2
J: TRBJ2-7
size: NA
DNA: TGTGCCAGCAAAAGCGGGGGGCTCGAATACGAGCAGTACTTC
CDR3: CASKSGGLEYEQYF

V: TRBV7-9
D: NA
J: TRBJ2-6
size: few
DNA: TGTGCCAGCAGCTTACGGACAACAGAACTCTCTGGGGCCAACGTCCTGACTTTC
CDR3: CASSLRTTELSGANVLTF

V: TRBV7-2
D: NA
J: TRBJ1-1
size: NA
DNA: TGTGCCAGCAGCTTAGTCGGAGGGGCCACTGAAGCTTTCTTT
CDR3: CASSLVGGATEAFF

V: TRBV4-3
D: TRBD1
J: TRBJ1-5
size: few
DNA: TGCGCCAGCAGCCAAGGAGGAGGGGACAGGGGATATCAGCCCCAGCATTTT
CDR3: CASSQGGGDRGYQPQHF

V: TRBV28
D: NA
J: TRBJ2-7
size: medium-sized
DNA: TGTGCCAGCAGTTTAACGGACTTCGTATCCTACGAGCAGTACTTC
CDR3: CASSLTDFVSYEQYF

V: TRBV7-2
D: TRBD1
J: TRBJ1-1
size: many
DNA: TGTGCCAGCAGCTTGTTCGGGACAGGGGGTAACACTGAAGCTTTCTTT
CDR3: CASSLFGTGGNTEAFF

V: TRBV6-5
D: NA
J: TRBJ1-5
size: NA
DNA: TGTGCCAGCAGATCCTCCAGGGGTATAGGACAGCCCCAGCATTTT
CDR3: CASRSSRGIGQPQHF

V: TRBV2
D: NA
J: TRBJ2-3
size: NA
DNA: TGTGCCAGCAGTGAGGGCCGGCGCTTGGGAGATACGCAGTATTTT
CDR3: CASSEGRRLGDTQYF

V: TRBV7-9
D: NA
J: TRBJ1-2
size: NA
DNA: TGTGCCAGCAGCTCCGGCTATGGCTACACCTTC
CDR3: CASSSGYGYTF

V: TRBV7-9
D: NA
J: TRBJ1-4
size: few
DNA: TGTGCCAGCAGCGCTGCCCGGGTTAACAATGAAAAACTGTTTTTT
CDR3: CASSAARVNNEKLFF

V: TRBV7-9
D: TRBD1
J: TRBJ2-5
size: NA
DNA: TGTGCCAGCAGCCGGAATAGGGACAGCCAAGAGACCCAGTACTTC
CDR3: CASSRNRDSQETQYF

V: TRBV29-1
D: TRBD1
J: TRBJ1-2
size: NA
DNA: TGCAGCGTTGAAAAGGGACAGGGGGCGTACGGCTACACCTTC
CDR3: CSVEKGQGAYGYTF

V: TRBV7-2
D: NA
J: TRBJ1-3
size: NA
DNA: TGTGCCAGCAGCCCACAAATCTCTGGAAACACCATATATTTT
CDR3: CASSPQISGNTIYF

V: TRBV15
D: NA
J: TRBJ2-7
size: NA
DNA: TGTGCCACCAGCAGTCGTCAGGGGCCGTATCCCTACGAGCAGTACTTC
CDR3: CATSSRQGPYPYEQYF

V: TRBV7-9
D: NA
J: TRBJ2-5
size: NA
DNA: TGTGCCAGCAGCTTGAACAATCAAGAGACCCAGTACTTC
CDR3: CASSLNNQETQYF

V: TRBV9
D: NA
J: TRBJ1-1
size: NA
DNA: TGTGCCAGCAGCGTAGTGGCAAATGGAGCTTTCTTT
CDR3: CASSVVANGAFF

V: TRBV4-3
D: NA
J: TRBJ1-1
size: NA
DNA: TGCGCCAGCAGCCGGCAACAGGGATTGAACACTGAAGCTTTCTTT
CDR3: CASSRQQGLNTEAFF

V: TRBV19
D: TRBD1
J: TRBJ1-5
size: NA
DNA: TGTGCCAGTACCAAAGGGGACAGCGGCAATCAGCCCCAGCATTTT
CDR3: CASTKGDSGNQPQHF

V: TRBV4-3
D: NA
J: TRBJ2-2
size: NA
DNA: TGCGCCAGCAGCCAAGAGTCAAGCTGGGCCCAGACCGGGGAGCTGTTTTTT
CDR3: CASSQESSWAQTGELFF

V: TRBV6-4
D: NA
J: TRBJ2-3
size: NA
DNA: TGTGCCAGCAGTGACTCAGGCAGGGCAGATACGCAGTATTTT
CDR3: CASSDSGRADTQYF

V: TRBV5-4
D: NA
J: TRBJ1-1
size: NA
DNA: TGTGCCAGCAGCTTGTCCCGGGGCACTGAAGCTTTCTTT
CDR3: CASSLSRGTEAFF

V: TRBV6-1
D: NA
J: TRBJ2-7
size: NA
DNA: TGTGCCAGCAGAGGCCGGGACACCAGCTCCTACGAGCAGTACTTC
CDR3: CASRGRDTSSYEQYF

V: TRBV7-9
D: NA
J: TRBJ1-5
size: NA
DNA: TGTGCCAGCAGCTTACAAGGAGGCAATCAGCCCCAGCATTTT
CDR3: CASSLQGGNQPQHF

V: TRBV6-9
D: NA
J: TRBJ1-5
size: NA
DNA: TGTGCCAGCAGCCAAAGACCCCCCGGGAGTCAGCCCCAGCATTTT
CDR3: CASSQRPPGSQPQHF

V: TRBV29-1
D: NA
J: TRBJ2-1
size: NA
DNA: TGCAGCGTATCCGGGGGTTCCTACAATGAGCAGTTCTTC
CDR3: CSVSGGSYNEQFF

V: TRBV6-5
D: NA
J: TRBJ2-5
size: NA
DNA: TGTGCCAGCAGTTACCGCCCTGGGGGCGGGGAGACCCAGTACTTC
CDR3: CASSYRPGGGETQYF

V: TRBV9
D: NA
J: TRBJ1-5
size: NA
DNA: TGTGCCAGCAGCGCGGGATATAGAGATCAGCCCCAGCATTTT
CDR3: CASSAGYRDQPQHF

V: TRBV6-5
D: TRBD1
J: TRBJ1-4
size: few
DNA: TGTGCCAGCAGTCGGACAGGGGGAAAACTGTTTTTT
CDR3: CASSRTGGKLFF

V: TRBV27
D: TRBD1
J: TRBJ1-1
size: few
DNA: TGTGCCAGCAGATTACAGGGGGAGTATACTGAAGCTTTCTTT
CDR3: CASRLQGEYTEAFF

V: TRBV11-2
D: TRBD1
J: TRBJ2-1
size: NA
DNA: TGTGCCAGCAGCTTGGGACAGCTCTACAATGAGCAGTTCTTC
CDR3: CASSLGQLYNEQFF

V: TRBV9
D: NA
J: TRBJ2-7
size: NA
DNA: TGTGCCAGCAGCGTAGAATCTGGGGCCCTCTACGAGCAGTACTTC
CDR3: CASSVESGALYEQYF

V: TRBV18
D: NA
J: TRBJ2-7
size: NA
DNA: TGTGCCAGCTCACCCGCTACCTACGAGCAGTACTTC
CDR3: CASSPATYEQYF

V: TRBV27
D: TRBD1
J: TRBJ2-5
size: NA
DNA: TGTGCCAGCAGTCCGTTGGGACAGGGGATAGAGACCCAGTACTTC
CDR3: CASSPLGQGIETQYF

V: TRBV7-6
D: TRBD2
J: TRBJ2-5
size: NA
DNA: TGTGCCAGCAGCTCCTACCCTAGCGGGGGGGAAGAGACCCAGTACTTC
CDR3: CASSSYPSGGEETQYF

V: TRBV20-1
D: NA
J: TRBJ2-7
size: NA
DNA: TGCAGTGCTAGCCTAATCGAGCAGTACTTC
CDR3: CSASLIEQYF

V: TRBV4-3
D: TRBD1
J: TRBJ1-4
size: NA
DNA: TGCGCCAGCAGCTTCCAGGGGGCAACTAATGAAAAACTGTTTTTT
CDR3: CASSFQGATNEKLFF

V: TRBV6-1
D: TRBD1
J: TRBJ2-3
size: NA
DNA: TGTGCCAGCAGCTTGACAGGGAACACAGATACGCAGTATTTT
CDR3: CASSLTGNTDTQYF

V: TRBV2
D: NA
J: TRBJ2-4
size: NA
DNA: TGTGCCAGCGTAGCGCAAAGTTCGGGAAACATTCAGTACTTC
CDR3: CASVAQSSGNIQYF

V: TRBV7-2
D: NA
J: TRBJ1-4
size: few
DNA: TGTGCCAGCAGCTTAGTACAGGTCTTAGGGTATGAAAAACTGTTTTTT
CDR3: CASSLVQVLGYEKLFF

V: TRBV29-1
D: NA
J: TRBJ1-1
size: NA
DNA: TGCAGTTGCGCGGGTTGGAGCACTGAAGCTTTCTTT
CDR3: CSCAGWSTEAFF

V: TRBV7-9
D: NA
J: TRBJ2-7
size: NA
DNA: TGTGCCAGCAGTCGAGAAGCCCGCTACGAGCAGTACTTC
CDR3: CASSREARYEQYF

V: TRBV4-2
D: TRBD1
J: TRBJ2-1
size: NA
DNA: TGTGCCAGCAGCCAAGTCTCTACAGGGGGAGAGTGGAGCTCCTACAATGAGCAGTTCTTC
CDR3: CASSQVSTGGEWSSYNEQFF